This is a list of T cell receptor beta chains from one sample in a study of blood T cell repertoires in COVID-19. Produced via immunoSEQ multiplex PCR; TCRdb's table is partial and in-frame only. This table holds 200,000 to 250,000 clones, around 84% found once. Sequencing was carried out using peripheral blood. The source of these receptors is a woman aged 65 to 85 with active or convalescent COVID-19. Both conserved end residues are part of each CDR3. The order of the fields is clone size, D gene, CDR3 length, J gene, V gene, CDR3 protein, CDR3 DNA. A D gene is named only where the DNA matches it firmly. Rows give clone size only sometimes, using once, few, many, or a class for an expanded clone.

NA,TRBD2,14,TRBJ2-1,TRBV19,CASSRLVREGEQFF,TGTGCCAGTAGTAGACTAGTACGGGAGGGTGAGCAGTTCTTC
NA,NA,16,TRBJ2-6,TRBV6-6,CASSRRQAPGANVLTF,TGTGCCAGCAGTCGACGACAGGCCCCTGGGGCCAACGTCCTGACTTTC
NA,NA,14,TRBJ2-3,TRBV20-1,CSANDPTSTDTQYF,TGCAGTGCTAATGATCCGACTAGCACAGATACGCAGTATTTT
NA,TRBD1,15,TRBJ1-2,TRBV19,CASSGQGAQDYGYTF,TGTGCCAGTAGTGGACAGGGGGCGCAGGACTATGGCTACACCTTC
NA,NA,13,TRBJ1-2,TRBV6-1,CASSDTGRSGYTF,TGTGCCAGCAGTGATACGGGAAGGAGTGGCTACACCTTC
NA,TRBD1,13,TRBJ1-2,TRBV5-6,CASSRGQGGGYTF,TGTGCCAGCAGCCGAGGACAGGGGGGTGGCTACACCTTC
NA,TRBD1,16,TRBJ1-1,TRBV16,CASSQRPGTGGTEAFF,TGTGCCAGCAGCCAACGTCCCGGGACAGGGGGCACTGAAGCTTTCTTT
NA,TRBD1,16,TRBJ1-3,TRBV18,CASSPFDRATGNTIYF,TGTGCCAGCTCACCTTTCGACAGGGCCACTGGAAACACCATATATTTT
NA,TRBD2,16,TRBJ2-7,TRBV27,CASSSLPGLAGYEQYF,TGTGCCAGCAGTTCTCTTCCGGGACTAGCGGGCTACGAGCAGTACTTC
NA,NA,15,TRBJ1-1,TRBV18,CASSPITGMGTEAFF,TGTGCCAGCTCCCCTATAACAGGGATGGGCACTGAAGCTTTCTTT
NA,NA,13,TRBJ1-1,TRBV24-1,CATNRAGGTEAFF,TGTGCCACCAACCGGGCGGGGGGCACTGAAGCTTTCTTT
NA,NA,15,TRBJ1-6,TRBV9,CASSPVAHFNSPLHF,TGTGCCAGCAGCCCTGTCGCGCACTTTAATTCACCCCTCCACTTT
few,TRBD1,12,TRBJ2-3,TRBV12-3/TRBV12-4,CASSLTGGAQYF,TGTGCCAGCAGTTTGACAGGGGGTGCGCAGTATTTT
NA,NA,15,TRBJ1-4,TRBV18,CASSRLRERDEKLFF,TGTGCCAGCTCCCGGCTACGGGAGAGGGATGAAAAACTGTTTTTT
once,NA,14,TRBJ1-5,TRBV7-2,CASSLRDIYQPQHF,TGTGCCAGCAGCTTAAGGGACATATATCAGCCCCAGCATTTT
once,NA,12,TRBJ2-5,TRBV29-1,CSTSPGQETQYF,TGCAGCACCTCCCCAGGCCAAGAGACCCAGTACTTC
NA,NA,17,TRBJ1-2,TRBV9,CASSVGQYTPANYGYTF,TGTGCCAGCAGCGTAGGACAGTACACCCCCGCTAACTATGGCTACACCTTC
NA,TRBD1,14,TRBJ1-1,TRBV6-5,CASSYVGQGNEAFF,TGTGCCAGCAGTTACGTGGGACAGGGAAATGAAGCTTTCTTT
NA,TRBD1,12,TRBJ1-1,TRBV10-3,CAISTGDTEAFF,TGTGCCATCAGTACAGGGGACACTGAAGCTTTCTTT
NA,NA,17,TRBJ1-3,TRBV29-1,CSVESPFLQSSGNTIYF,TGCAGCGTTGAATCCCCTTTCCTCCAGTCCTCTGGAAACACCATATATTTT
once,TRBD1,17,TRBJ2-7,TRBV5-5,CASSLGPSGQGTYEQYF,TGTGCCAGCAGCTTGGGGCCATCGGGACAGGGTACCTACGAGCAGTACTTC
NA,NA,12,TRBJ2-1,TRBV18,CASSLEALTQFF,TGTGCCAGCTCACTGGAGGCGTTAACTCAGTTCTTC
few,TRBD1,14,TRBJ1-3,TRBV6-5,CASSIGQEGNTIYF,TGTGCCAGCAGTATTGGACAGGAAGGAAACACCATATATTTT
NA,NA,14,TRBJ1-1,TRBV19,CASSASQVNTEAFF,TGTGCCAGTAGTGCGTCACAGGTGAACACTGAAGCTTTCTTT
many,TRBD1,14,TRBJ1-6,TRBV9,CASSLDRGNSPLHF,TGTGCCAGCAGCTTAGACAGGGGCAACTCACCCCTCCACTTT
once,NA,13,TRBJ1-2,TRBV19,CASREAGDYGYTF,TGTGCCAGTCGGGAAGCTGGTGACTATGGCTACACCTTC
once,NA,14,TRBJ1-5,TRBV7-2,CASSPFGPNQPQHF,TGTGCCAGCAGCCCCTTCGGTCCCAATCAGCCCCAGCATTTT
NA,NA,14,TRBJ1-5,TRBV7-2,CASTRQGRNQPQHF,TGTGCCAGCACCCGGCAGGGCAGGAATCAGCCCCAGCATTTT
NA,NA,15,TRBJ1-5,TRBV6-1,CASSEISGRNQPQHF,TGTGCCAGCAGTGAAATATCTGGGCGCAATCAGCCCCAGCATTTT
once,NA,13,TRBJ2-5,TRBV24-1,CATSDSLRETQYF,TGTGCCACCAGTGACTCCCTCCGGGAGACCCAGTACTTC
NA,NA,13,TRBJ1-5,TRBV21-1,CASSTLKGQPQHF,TGTGCCAGCAGCACCCTTAAGGGGCAGCCCCAGCATTTT
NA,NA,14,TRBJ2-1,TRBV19,CASRLAGLYNEQFF,TGTGCCAGTAGGCTAGCCGGCCTCTACAATGAGCAGTTCTTC
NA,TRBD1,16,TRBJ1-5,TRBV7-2,CASRPTGGVSYQPQHF,TGTGCCAGCCGACCGACAGGGGGCGTTTCCTATCAGCCCCAGCATTTT
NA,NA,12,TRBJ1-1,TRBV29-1,CSVSSFNTEAFF,TGCAGCGTGTCGAGCTTCAACACTGAAGCTTTCTTT
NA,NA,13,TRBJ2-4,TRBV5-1,CASSLDMSNIQYF,TGCGCCAGCAGCTTGGATATGTCGAACATTCAGTACTTC
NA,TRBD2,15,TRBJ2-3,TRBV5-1,CASSSLAGAGDTQYF,TGCGCCAGCAGCTCACTAGCGGGGGCGGGGGATACGCAGTATTTT
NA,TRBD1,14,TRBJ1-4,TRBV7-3,CASRFDRVNEKLFF,TGTGCCAGCAGATTCGACAGGGTTAATGAAAAACTGTTTTTT
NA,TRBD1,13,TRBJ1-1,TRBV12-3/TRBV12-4,CASSMTGFTEAFF,TGTGCCAGCAGTATGACAGGGTTCACTGAAGCTTTCTTT
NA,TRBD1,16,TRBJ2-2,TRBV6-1,CASSARTGGGTGELFF,TGTGCCAGCAGTGCTCGGACAGGGGGCGGAACCGGGGAGCTGTTTTTT
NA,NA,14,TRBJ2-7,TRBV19,CASSIARGSYEQYF,TGTGCCAGTAGTATAGCAAGGGGATCCTACGAGCAGTACTTC
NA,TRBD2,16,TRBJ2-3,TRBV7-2,CASPLAGGGAPDTQYF,TGTGCCAGCCCCTTAGCGGGCGGGGGGGCCCCAGATACGCAGTATTTT
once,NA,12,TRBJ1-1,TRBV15,CATSGGNTEAFF,TGTGCCACCAGCGGCGGTAACACTGAAGCTTTCTTT
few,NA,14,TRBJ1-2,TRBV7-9,CASSRQQDTYGYTF,TGTGCCAGCAGCCGACAGCAAGATACCTATGGCTACACCTTC
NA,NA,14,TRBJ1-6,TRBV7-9,CASSLAGSDSPLHF,TGTGCCAGCAGCCTCGCCGGGTCGGATTCACCCCTCCACTTT
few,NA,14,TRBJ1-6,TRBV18,CASSPREDNSPLHF,TGTGCCAGCTCACCGCGGGAGGATAATTCACCCCTCCACTTT
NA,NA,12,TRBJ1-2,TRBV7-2,CASSLEAGGYTF,TGTGCCAGCAGCTTAGAAGCAGGGGGCTACACCTTC
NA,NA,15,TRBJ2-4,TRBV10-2,CASSELELQGNIQYF,TGCGCCAGCAGTGAATTGGAGCTGCAGGGAAACATTCAGTACTTC
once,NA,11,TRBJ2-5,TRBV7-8,CASSLKETQYF,TGTGCCAGCAGCCTTAAAGAGACCCAGTACTTC
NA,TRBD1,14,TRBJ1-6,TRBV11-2,CASSPDRGPAPLHF,TGTGCCAGCAGCCCAGACAGGGGCCCGGCACCCCTCCACTTT
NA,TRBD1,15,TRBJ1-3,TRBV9,CASSVSQTGGNTIYF,TGTGCCAGCAGCGTAAGTCAGACAGGGGGAAACACCATATATTTT
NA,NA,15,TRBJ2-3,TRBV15,CATSREGSRADTQYF,TGTGCCACCAGCAGAGAGGGTAGCAGGGCAGATACGCAGTATTTT
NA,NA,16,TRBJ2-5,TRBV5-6,CASSFFSIEDKETQYF,TGTGCCAGCAGCTTTTTCAGTATAGAGGATAAAGAGACCCAGTACTTC
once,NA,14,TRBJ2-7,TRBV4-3,CASSQGGGTYEQYF,TGCGCCAGCAGCCAAGGAGGGGGAACCTACGAGCAGTACTTC